Shown below are 15 T cell receptor beta chains from a single sample sequenced in a study of beta chain features in type 1 diabetes. As every portion of the isolated RNA was reverse transcribed, the sequencing read expressed TCRB transcripts. Assay: immunoSEQ multiplex PCR; the TCRdb copy retains only in-frame clones and omits some. This table has approximately 380,000 clones, roughly 16% appearing once. Sequenced input: naive CD4+ T cells from blood. The source is a woman between 18 and 29 years old in good health.

The J gene is TRBJ1-2, the V gene TRBV9, with a tentative D call TRBD1 (5 bases). CDR1 SGDLS and CDR2 YYNGEE come from the germline V gene. V shed 3 bases and J shed 4 bases, with 13 bases lying between them. The CDR3 has 14 amino acids. The CDR3 bases are TGTGCCAGCAGCGGGGGACTAACCGTCTATGGCTACACCTTC. This translates into CASSGGLTVYGYTF.

This clone was seen only a few times. This sequence joins TRBV30 and TRBJ1-1; TRBD1 is a possible D gene (5 bases). There are 14 residues in the CDR3. Trimming left V 4 bases short and J 0 bases short, with 12 bases between. Germline V gene lookup returns CDR1 GTSNPN and CDR2 SVGIG (reference sequence). The CDR3 DNA reads TGTGCCTGGACGGACCAAGGGGTGAACACTGAAGCTTTCTTT. Its protein product is CAWTDQGVNTEAFF.

The chain carries TRBV6-5 and TRBJ2-5; D not resolved. V lost 2 bases to trimming and J lost 9 bases, with 7 bases between them. The CDR3 length is 11 residues. From germline, CDR1 is MNHEY and CDR2 SVGAGI. CDR3 loop: CASSYARSQYF. CDR3 bases: TGTGCCAGCAGTTACGCCCGGTCCCAGTACTTC.

This clone was picked up a small number of times. The chain employs TRBV30 and TRBJ2-1; a weak D match, TRBD2 (6 bases). The CDR3 runs 15 residues. Germline CDR1 reads GTSNPN; CDR2 reads SVGIG (reference sequence). V shed 1 base and J shed 0 bases, with 10 bases lying between them. In DNA, the CDR3 is TGTGCCTGGAGTGGGACTACCTACTCCTACAATGAGCAGTTCTTC. Translated: CAWSGTTYSYNEQFF.

V gene TRBV5-4 combines with J gene TRBJ2-5; D uncertain. The CDR3 has 12 residues. Trimming pared 0 bases from V and 4 bases from J, leaving 4 bases between. Germline V lookup: CDR1 SGHNT, CDR2 YYREEE (reference sequence). The CDR3 reads CASSLVAETQYF. The CDR3 nucleotides read TGTGCCAGCAGCTTGGTGGCAGAGACCCAGTACTTC.

V usage is TRBV18 and J usage is TRBJ1-5, with D possibly TRBD1 on 5 matching bases. This CDR3 is built from 15 residues. Deletions cut 6 bases from V and 4 bases from J, with 16 bases between. Germline lookup yields CDR1 KGHSH and CDR2 LQKENI. This chain's CDR3 is CASSPRIGGNQPQHF. Here the CDR3 DNA reads TGTGCCAGCTCGCCCAGGATCGGGGGGAATCAGCCCCAGCATTTT.

This chain uses TRBV21-1 with TRBJ1-5; the D call in the table, TRBD1, was not verified against the DNA. TRBV21-1 counts as a pseudogene. This CDR3 is 14 amino acids long. The CDR3 here is CASSKPRGNQPQHF. In DNA, the CDR3 is TGTGCCAGCAGCAAACCAAGGGGGAATCAGCCCCAGCATTTT.

The chain combines TRBV11-1 with TRBJ2-7, with 7 bases lining up with TRBD1. The CDR3 consists of 15 residues. V was clipped by 5 bases and J by 5 bases; unmatched bases: 12. Germline V gene data show CDR1 as SGHAT and CDR2 as FQDESV (reference sequence). The CDR3 protein is CASSDTTGFVHEQYF. In DNA, the CDR3 is TGTGCCAGCAGCGACACGACAGGGTTCGTCCACGAGCAGTACTTC. The complete variable domain, with remaining parts taken from reference TRBV11-1 and TRBJ2-7, reads EAEVAQSPRYKITEKSQAVAFWCDPISGHATLYWYRQILGQGPELLVQFQDESVVDDSQLPKDRFSAERLKGVDSTLKIQPAELGDSAMYLCASSDTTGFVHEQYFGPGTRLTVT.

This clone came up a few times. The rearrangement joins TRBV14 to TRBJ2-4; D remains ambiguous. The length of the CDR3 is 15 residues. Trimming removed 4 bases at V and 2 bases at J, with 12 bases between. From germline, CDR1 is SGHDN and CDR2 FVKESK. CDR3 DNA sequence: TGTGCCAGCAGCCCTACCAGGTCTCCCAAAAACATTCAGTACTTC. It is translated as CASSPTRSPKNIQYF.

The rearrangement joins TRBV9 to TRBJ2-3; TRBD1 matches 7 bases. With V trimmed by 0 bases and J by 6 bases, 7 bases remained unmatched. Per the germline V gene, CDR1 is SGDLS and CDR2 is YYNGEE. This CDR3 contains 15 residues. This CDR3 is CASSVEGARRDTQYF. DNA for the CDR3: TGTGCCAGCAGCGTAGAGGGGGCGAGACGGGATACGCAGTATTTT.

The rearrangement joins TRBV6-5 to TRBJ2-2, with TRBD1 matching over 11 bases. CDR1 and CDR2 from the germline V gene are MNHEY and SVGAGI. V lost 6 bases to trimming and J lost 4 bases; unmatched junction nucleotides: 4. The CDR3 covers 15 residues. The CDR3 DNA follows: TGTGCCAGCAGCGGACAGGGGGCGGTCACCGGGGAGCTGTTTTTT. It encodes CASSGQGAVTGELFF.

There are a few counts of this clone. This rearrangement joins TRBV5-1 to TRBJ2-4, with 7 bases aligning to TRBD1. Germline CDR1 SGHRS, CDR2 YFSETQ. CDR3 length: 16 residues. Trimming at V came to 3 bases and at J to 3 bases, leaving 9 bases not matched to a gene. CDR3 residues: CASSYRGGAGKNIQYF. The CDR3 DNA sequence: TGCGCCAGCAGCTACCGAGGGGGCGCGGGCAAAAACATTCAGTACTTC.

V gene TRBV19 combines with J gene TRBJ2-1, with TRBD1 matching over 7 bases. Germline assignment: CDR1 LNHDA and CDR2 SQIVND (reference sequence). The CDR3 is 16 residues long. V lost 4 bases to trimming and J lost 8 bases; unmatched junction nucleotides: 14. CDR3 loop: CASSTGTVVLLDEQFF. CDR3 bases: TGTGCCAGTAGTACCGGGACAGTAGTCTTGCTCGATGAGCAGTTCTTC. The variable domain in full, completed from reference TRBV19 and TRBJ2-1, reads DGGITQSPKYLFRKEGQNVTLSCEQNLNHDAMYWYRQDPGQGLRLIYYSQIVNDFQKGDIAEGYSVSREKKESFPLTVTSAQKNPTAFYLCASSTGTVVLLDEQFFGPGTRLTVL.

This clone was detected a few times. The rearrangement links TRBV5-1 to TRBJ1-1; tentative D call: TRBD1 (5 bases). The CDR3 spans 14 residues. V was clipped by 0 bases and J by 2 bases, with 8 bases between them. Germline V CDR1 and CDR2: SGHRS, YFSETQ. The CDR3 loop is CASSLGGTNTEAFF. The CDR3 coding sequence is TGCGCCAGCAGCTTGGGAGGGACTAACACTGAAGCTTTCTTT.

This clone occurred a few times. This chain links TRBV27 with TRBJ2-7, with D unresolved. The germline V gene has CDR1 MNHEY and CDR2 SMNVEV (reference sequence). This CDR3 region has 10 residues. V lost 10 bases to trimming and J lost 0 bases, with 4 bases between them. CDR3: CATYSYEQYF. The CDR3 nucleotides read TGTGCCACCTACTCCTACGAGCAGTACTTC.